This is a list of T cell receptor beta chains from one sample in a study of blood T cell repertoires in COVID-19. Sequencing was performed with immunoSEQ multiplex PCR; in TCRdb, only in-frame clones are kept and a portion is missing. This table has 90,000 to 110,000 clones, 84% appearing once. Material for sequencing was peripheral blood. Receptors were obtained from a woman aged 45 to 65 with acute or convalescent COVID-19. The CDR3 runs from the conserved cysteine through the conserved F or W. Each record gives: clone size, J gene, CDR3 length, D gene, V gene, CDR3 DNA, CDR3 protein. The D gene is left open where the match is weak. Not every row has a clone size; where given, it reads once, few, many or a size class.

clone size: NA
J gene: TRBJ1-5
CDR3 length: 16
D gene: NA
V gene: TRBV19
CDR3 DNA: TGTGCCAGTAGTATAGGCCTCCAGGGTGTGGGCCAGCCCCAGCATTTT
CDR3 protein: CASSIGLQGVGQPQHF

clone size: NA
J gene: TRBJ2-2
CDR3 length: 14
D gene: NA
V gene: TRBV19
CDR3 DNA: TGTGCCAGTAGTCCTACAGTGAACACCGGGGAGCTGTTTTTT
CDR3 protein: CASSPTVNTGELFF

clone size: NA
J gene: TRBJ2-3
CDR3 length: 16
D gene: NA
V gene: TRBV14
CDR3 DNA: TGTGCCAGCAGCCTCCTAGCGATGAGTTCCACAGATACGCAGTATTTT
CDR3 protein: CASSLLAMSSTDTQYF

clone size: NA
J gene: TRBJ2-3
CDR3 length: 13
D gene: TRBD1
V gene: TRBV12-3/TRBV12-4
CDR3 DNA: TGTGCCAGCAGGGACAGGGGCACAGATACGCAGTATTTT
CDR3 protein: CASRDRGTDTQYF

clone size: NA
J gene: TRBJ1-4
CDR3 length: 17
D gene: TRBD1
V gene: TRBV19
CDR3 DNA: TGTGCCAGTAGTACACATGGGACAGTTGCAACTAATGAAAAACTGTTTTTT
CDR3 protein: CASSTHGTVATNEKLFF

clone size: NA
J gene: TRBJ1-1
CDR3 length: 13
D gene: NA
V gene: TRBV7-9
CDR3 DNA: TGTGCCAGCAGCTTTGGACAAGACACTGAAGCTTTCTTT
CDR3 protein: CASSFGQDTEAFF

clone size: NA
J gene: TRBJ2-1
CDR3 length: 15
D gene: TRBD2
V gene: TRBV6-5
CDR3 DNA: TGTGCCAGCAGCTATAGCGGGGGGGCTAGGAATGAGCAGTTCTTC
CDR3 protein: CASSYSGGARNEQFF

clone size: NA
J gene: TRBJ1-5
CDR3 length: 16
D gene: NA
V gene: TRBV6-1
CDR3 DNA: TGTGCCAGCAGTGAAACCCCCTGGGGAGGGGATCAGCCCCAGCATTTT
CDR3 protein: CASSETPWGGDQPQHF

clone size: once
J gene: TRBJ2-6
CDR3 length: 17
D gene: NA
V gene: TRBV20-1
CDR3 DNA: TGCAGTGCTAGTCCACAGGGAATTGGCTCGGGGGCCAACGTCCTGACTTTC
CDR3 protein: CSASPQGIGSGANVLTF

clone size: once
J gene: TRBJ1-5
CDR3 length: 18
D gene: TRBD1
V gene: TRBV18
CDR3 DNA: TGTGCCAGCTCACGCACTTCGATTGGACAGGCTAGCAATCAGCCCCAGCATTTT
CDR3 protein: CASSRTSIGQASNQPQHF

clone size: NA
J gene: TRBJ1-4
CDR3 length: 12
D gene: NA
V gene: TRBV24-1
CDR3 DNA: TGTGCCACCAGTGATTTGTCAGAAAAACTGTTTTTT
CDR3 protein: CATSDLSEKLFF

clone size: NA
J gene: TRBJ1-5
CDR3 length: 16
D gene: NA
V gene: TRBV18
CDR3 DNA: TGTGCCAGCTCACCTAGTTTGGCAGGTGGCAATCAGCCCCAGCATTTT
CDR3 protein: CASSPSLAGGNQPQHF

clone size: NA
J gene: TRBJ1-4
CDR3 length: 15
D gene: NA
V gene: TRBV4-1
CDR3 DNA: TGCGCCAGCAGCCAAGATGATCATAGAGGAGAAAAACTGTTTTTT
CDR3 protein: CASSQDDHRGEKLFF

clone size: once
J gene: TRBJ2-3
CDR3 length: 18
D gene: TRBD2
V gene: TRBV5-6
CDR3 DNA: TGTGCCAGCAGCCCACCGGGTGGCCAGCGGGGGGGCCCAGATACGCAGTATTTT
CDR3 protein: CASSPPGGQRGGPDTQYF

clone size: NA
J gene: TRBJ2-1
CDR3 length: 17
D gene: TRBD1
V gene: TRBV24-1
CDR3 DNA: TGTGCCACCAGTGATTTGCCCCAGGGACAGTCATACAATGAGCAGTTCTTC
CDR3 protein: CATSDLPQGQSYNEQFF

clone size: NA
J gene: TRBJ1-2
CDR3 length: 14
D gene: TRBD1
V gene: TRBV27
CDR3 DNA: TGTGCCAGCAGCTCACAGGGGATGGTTTCTGGCTACACCTTC
CDR3 protein: CASSSQGMVSGYTF

clone size: NA
J gene: TRBJ2-1
CDR3 length: 16
D gene: TRBD2
V gene: TRBV27
CDR3 DNA: TGTGCCAGCAGTTCCTTGACTAGCGGGGGCTCTGGGGGGCAGTTCTTC
CDR3 protein: CASSSLTSGGSGGQFF

clone size: NA
J gene: TRBJ2-2
CDR3 length: 17
D gene: TRBD1
V gene: TRBV7-8
CDR3 DNA: TGTGCCAGCAGCCGTCAACAGGGGACGTCTAACACCGGGGAGCTGTTTTTT
CDR3 protein: CASSRQQGTSNTGELFF

clone size: NA
J gene: TRBJ2-5
CDR3 length: 14
D gene: NA
V gene: TRBV2
CDR3 DNA: TGTGCCAGCGGGGCAGAACCCAGGTCGGAGACCCAGTACTTC
CDR3 protein: CASGAEPRSETQYF